The entry below describes one T cell receptor beta chain. As yet, its antigen is unknown. Trimming cost V 8 bases and J 5 bases; bases outside gene matches: 11. The germline gives CDR1 MNHEY, CDR2 SMNVEV (reference sequence). This CDR3 region has 14 residues. Libraries were prepared by immunoSEQ multiplex PCR; TCRdb keeps only in-frame clonotypes and omits some of them. In the table there are 20,000 to 25,000 clones, 92% of which are singletons. This specimen comes from a study of T cell repertoires and Cas9 in healthy adults. The overall study: Multi-effector potency, cytotoxicity and lineage were assessed in SpCas9-reactive CD4 and CD8 T cells.

General study results and limits: Reportedly, SpCas9-reactive effector T cell proliferation and function were mitigated by SpCas9-reactive Tregs in vitro.

The sequence was collected from a human donor in good health. The rearrangement links TRBV27 to TRBJ1-1, with 7 bases identical to TRBD1. Sequencing was carried out using CD4+ effector T cells (CD127+, CD25-, CD137-, CD154-) from PBMCs; culture status not recorded. The CDR3 is CASYDRVGVTEAFF. The CDR3 DNA reads TGTGCCAGCTACGACAGGGTCGGGGTGACTGAAGCTTTCTTT.